This TCR beta chain emerged from a study of regulatory T cells in long-lasting Graves disease. Arm-PCR of CDR3 regions with iRepertoire HTBI primers generated TCR beta libraries. Each CDR3 protein is one row after TCRdb ran MiXCR on the multiplex PCR reads. The table has approximately 540,000 distinct CDR3 sequences, around 12% seen once. Study-wide points: Persistent patients shared more public clonotypes (about 2,600) than new patients (just under 1,000).

The time point: newly diagnosed GD, antithyroid drugs for less than 3 months. With RNA extracted from PBMCs as input, the TCR library was made. This clonotype was detected many times. The antigen is not known. The V gene lost 7 bases and the J gene lost 3 bases, with 13 bases spanning the gap. CDR3 length equals 14 residues. These data also featured in a second study, about T cells in Graves' hyperthyroidism and ophthalmopathy. That publication notes: Most clonotypes that expanded in the thyroid above 0.001 also showed up in blood.

The rearrangement links TRBV12-3 or TRBV12-4 to TRBJ1-5; D not certain. The clonotype comes from a woman aged 25 to 45 with Graves disease. The sample consisted of peripheral blood mononuclear cells (PBMCs), taken at new diagnosis, from a patient treated with antithyroid drugs. The CDR3 sequence is CASTPSAPNQPQHF. The CDR3 nucleotides read TGTGCCAGCACCCCGTCGGCTCCCAATCAGCCCCAGCATTTT.